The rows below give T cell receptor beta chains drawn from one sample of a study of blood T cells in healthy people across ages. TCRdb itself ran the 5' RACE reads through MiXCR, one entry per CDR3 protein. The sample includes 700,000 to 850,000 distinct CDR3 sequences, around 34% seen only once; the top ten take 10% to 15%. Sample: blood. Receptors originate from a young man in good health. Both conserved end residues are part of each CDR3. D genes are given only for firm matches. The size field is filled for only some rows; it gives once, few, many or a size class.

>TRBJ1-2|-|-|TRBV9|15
CASSEAGTGGDGYTF
TGTGCCAGCAGCGAAGCCGGGACGGGGGGCGATGGCTACACCTTC
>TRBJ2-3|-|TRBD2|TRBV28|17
CASSEGLAGISTDTQYF
TGTGCCAGCAGTGAGGGACTAGCGGGGATTAGCACAGATACGCAGTATTTT
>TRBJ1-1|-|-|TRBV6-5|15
CASKPDRTGNTEAFF
TGTGCCAGCAAACCAGATCGAACAGGGAACACTGAGGCTTTCTTT
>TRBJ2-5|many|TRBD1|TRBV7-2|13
CASSWDSQETQYF
TGTGCCAGCAGTTGGGACAGCCAAGAGACCCAGTACTTC
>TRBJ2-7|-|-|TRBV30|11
CAWSQGNEQYF
TGTGCCTGGAGTCAGGGCAATGAGCAGTACTTC
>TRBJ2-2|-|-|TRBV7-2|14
CASSPGSRTGELFF
TGTGCCAGCAGCCCTGGATCTAGGACCGGGGAGCTGTTTTTT
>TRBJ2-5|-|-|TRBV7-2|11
CASSPDATQYF
TGTGCCAGCAGCCCGGATGCGACCCAGTACTTC
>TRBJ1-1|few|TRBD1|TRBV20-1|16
CSARASGGGPGTEAFF
TGCAGTGCTAGAGCCTCAGGGGGGGGTCCCGGCACTGAAGCTTTCTTT
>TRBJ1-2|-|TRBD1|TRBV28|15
CASRRTGGTNYGYTF
TGTGCCAGCAGGCGGACAGGGGGGACCAACTATGGCTACACCTTC
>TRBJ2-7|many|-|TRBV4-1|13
CASSQIGTYEQYF
TGCGCCAGCAGCCAGATTGGTACCTACGAGCAGTACTTC
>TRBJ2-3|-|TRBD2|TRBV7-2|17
CASSLERGGHGTDTQYF
TGTGCCAGCAGCTTAGAGCGGGGGGGCCATGGGACAGATACGCAGTATTTT
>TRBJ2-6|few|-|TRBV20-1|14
CSAEGEPGANVLTF
TGCAGTGCTGAGGGGGAACCTGGGGCCAACGTCCTGACTTTC
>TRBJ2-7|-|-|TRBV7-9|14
CASSLVSGFYEQYF
TGTGCCAGCAGCTTAGTATCGGGGTTCTACGAGCAGTACTTC
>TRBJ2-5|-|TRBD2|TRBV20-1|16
CTVRLASGRRGETQYF
TGCACCGTGAGGCTGGCTAGCGGGAGAAGGGGAGAGACCCAGTACTTC
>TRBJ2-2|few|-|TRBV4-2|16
CASSQDSQGSGGELFF
TGTGCCAGCAGCCAAGATTCCCAGGGAAGTGGCGGGGAGCTGTTTTTT
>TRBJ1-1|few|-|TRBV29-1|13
CSITAFKNTEAFF
TGCAGCATTACAGCATTTAAGAACACTGAAGCTTTCTTT
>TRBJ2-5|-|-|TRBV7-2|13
CASSLAARDSQYF
TGTGCCAGCAGCTTAGCGGCGCGGGACAGTCAGTACTTC
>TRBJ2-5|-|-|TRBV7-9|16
CASSLGPPTLWETQYF
TGTGCCAGCAGCTTGGGACCTCCGACGTTGTGGGAGACCCAGTACTTC
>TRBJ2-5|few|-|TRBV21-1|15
CASRGVNQVYNEQYF
TGTGCCAGCAGAGGGGTCAACCAGGTATACAATGAGCAGTACTTC
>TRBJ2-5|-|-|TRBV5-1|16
CASRPFLATKQETQYF
TGCGCCAGCAGACCGTTCCTAGCGACCAAACAAGAGACCCAGTACTTC
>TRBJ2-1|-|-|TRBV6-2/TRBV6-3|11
CASSYRYEQFF
TGTGCCAGCAGTTACCGATACGAGCAGTTCTTC
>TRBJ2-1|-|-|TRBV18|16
CASSPFGMKSHNEQFF
TGTGCCAGCTCACCATTTGGTATGAAGAGCCACAATGAGCAGTTCTTC
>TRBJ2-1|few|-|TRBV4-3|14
CASSQDMQYNEQFF
TGCGCCAGCAGCCAAGATATGCAGTACAATGAGCAGTTCTTC
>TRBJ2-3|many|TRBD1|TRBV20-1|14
CSAVGQGRTDTQYF
TGCAGTGCTGTGGGACAGGGGCGCACAGATACGCAGTATTTT
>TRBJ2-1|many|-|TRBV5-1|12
CASRVQGNEQFF
TGCGCCAGCAGGGTTCAGGGGAATGAGCAGTTCTTC
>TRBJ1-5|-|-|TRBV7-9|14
CASSLSTVNQPQHF
TGTGCCAGCAGCTTATCGACAGTGAATCAGCCCCAGCATTTT
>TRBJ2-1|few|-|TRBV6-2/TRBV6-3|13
CASSADIYNEQFF
TGTGCCAGCAGTGCCGACATCTACAATGAGCAGTTCTTC
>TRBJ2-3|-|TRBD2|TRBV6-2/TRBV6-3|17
CASSYPRTSGISDTQYF
TGTGCCAGCAGTTACCCTAGGACTAGCGGGATCTCAGATACGCAGTATTTT
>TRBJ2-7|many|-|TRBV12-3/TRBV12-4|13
CASSLAAMGEQYF
TGTGCCAGCAGTTTAGCTGCAATGGGCGAGCAGTACTTC
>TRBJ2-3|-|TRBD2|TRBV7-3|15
CASSPSGGPPDTQYF
TGTGCCAGCAGCCCTAGCGGGGGCCCCCCGGATACGCAGTATTTT
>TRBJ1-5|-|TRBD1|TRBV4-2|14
CASSQDRGQQPQHF
TGTGCCAGCAGCCAAGACAGGGGGCAGCAGCCCCAGCATTTT
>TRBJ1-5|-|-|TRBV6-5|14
CASKGGGGRQPQHF
TGTGCCAGCAAAGGAGGCGGGGGCAGACAGCCCCAGCATTTT
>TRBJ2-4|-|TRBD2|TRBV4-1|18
CASSQGLAGGHSKNIQYF
TGCGCCAGCAGCCAAGGACTAGCGGGGGGGCATTCCAAAAACATTCAGTACTTC
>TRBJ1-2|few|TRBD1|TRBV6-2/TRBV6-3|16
CASRMNTDRGDYGYTF
TGTGCCAGCAGGATGAATACGGACAGGGGTGACTATGGCTACACCTTC
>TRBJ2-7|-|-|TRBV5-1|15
CASSREVEGMNEQYF
TGCGCCAGCAGCCGAGAGGTGGAGGGCATGAACGAGCAGTACTTC